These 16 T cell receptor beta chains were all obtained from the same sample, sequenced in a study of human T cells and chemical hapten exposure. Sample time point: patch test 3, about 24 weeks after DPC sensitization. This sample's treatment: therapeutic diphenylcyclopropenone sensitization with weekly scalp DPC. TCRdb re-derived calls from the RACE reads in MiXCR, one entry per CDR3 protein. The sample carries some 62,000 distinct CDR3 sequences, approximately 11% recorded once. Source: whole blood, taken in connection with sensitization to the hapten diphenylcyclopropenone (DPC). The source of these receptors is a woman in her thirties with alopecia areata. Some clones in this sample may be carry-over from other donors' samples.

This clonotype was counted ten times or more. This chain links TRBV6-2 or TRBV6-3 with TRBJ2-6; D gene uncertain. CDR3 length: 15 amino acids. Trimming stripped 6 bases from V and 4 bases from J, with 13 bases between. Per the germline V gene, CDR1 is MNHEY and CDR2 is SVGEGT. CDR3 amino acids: CASRPEPPGANVLTF. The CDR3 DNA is TGTGCCAGCAGGCCGGAGCCACCCGGGGCCAACGTCCTGACTTTC.

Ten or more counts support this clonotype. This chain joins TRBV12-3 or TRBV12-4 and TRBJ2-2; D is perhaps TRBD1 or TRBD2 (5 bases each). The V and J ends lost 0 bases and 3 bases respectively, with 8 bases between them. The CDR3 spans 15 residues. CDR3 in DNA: TGTGCCAGCAGTTTAGCGGGGGTCGACACCGGGGAGCTGTTTTTT. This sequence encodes CASSLAGVDTGELFF.

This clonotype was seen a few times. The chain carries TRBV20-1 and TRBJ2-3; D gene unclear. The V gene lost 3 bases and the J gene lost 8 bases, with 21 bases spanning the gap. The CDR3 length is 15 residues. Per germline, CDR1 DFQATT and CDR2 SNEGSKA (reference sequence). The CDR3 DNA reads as TGCAGTGCTAGCTTAGCTAACCGAATTGGTGGTACGCAGTATTTT. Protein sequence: CSASLANRIGGTQYF.

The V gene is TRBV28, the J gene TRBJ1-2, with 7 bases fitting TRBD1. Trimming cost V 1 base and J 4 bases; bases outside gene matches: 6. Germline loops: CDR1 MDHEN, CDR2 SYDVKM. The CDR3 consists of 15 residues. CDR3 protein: CASSLSGQFLYGYTF. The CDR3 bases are TGTGCCAGCAGTTTATCGGGACAGTTTCTCTATGGCTACACCTTC.

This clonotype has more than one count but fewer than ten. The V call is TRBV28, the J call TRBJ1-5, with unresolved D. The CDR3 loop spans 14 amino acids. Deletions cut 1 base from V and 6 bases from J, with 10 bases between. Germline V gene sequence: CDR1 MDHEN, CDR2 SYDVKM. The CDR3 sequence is CASSLSARSQPQHF. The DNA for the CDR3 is TGTGCCAGCAGTTTATCTGCAAGGTCTCAGCCCCAGCATTTT.

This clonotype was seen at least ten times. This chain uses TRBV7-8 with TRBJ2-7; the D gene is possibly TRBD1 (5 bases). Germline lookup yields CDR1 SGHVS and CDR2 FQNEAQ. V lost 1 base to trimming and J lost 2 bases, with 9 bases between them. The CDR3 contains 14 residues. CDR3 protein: CASSLGAGPYEQYF. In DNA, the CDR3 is TGTGCCAGCAGCTTAGGGGCAGGGCCCTACGAGCAGTACTTC.

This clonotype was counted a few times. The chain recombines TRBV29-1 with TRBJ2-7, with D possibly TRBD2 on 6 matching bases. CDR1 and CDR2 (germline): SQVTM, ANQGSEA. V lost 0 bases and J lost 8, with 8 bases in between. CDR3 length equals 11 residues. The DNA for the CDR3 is TGCAGCGTTGAAGAGGGACTCCAGCAGTACTTC. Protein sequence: CSVEEGLQQYF.

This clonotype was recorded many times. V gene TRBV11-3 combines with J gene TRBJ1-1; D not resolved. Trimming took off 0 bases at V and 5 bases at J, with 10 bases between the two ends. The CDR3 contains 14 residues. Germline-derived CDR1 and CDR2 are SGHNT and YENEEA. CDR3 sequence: CASSLEGVGTEAFF. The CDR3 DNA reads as TGTGCCAGCAGCTTAGAAGGAGTAGGGACTGAAGCTTTCTTT.

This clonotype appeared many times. The CDR3 DNA sequence: TGCGCCAGCAGCCTAAACAGGGGTGAAAAACTGTTTTTT. Protein: CASSLNRGEKLFF. The rearrangement links TRBV4-3 to TRBJ1-4; 7 nucleotides agree with TRBD1. Per germline, CDR1 LGHNA and CDR2 YSLEER. V shed 4 bases and J 7 bases; nucleotides not matched to a gene: 3. This CDR3 has 13 residues.

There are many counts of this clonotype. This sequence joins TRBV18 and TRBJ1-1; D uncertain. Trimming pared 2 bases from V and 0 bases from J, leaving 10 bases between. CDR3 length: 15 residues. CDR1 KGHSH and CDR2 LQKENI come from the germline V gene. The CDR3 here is CASSPDRRMNTEAFF. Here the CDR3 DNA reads TGTGCCAGCTCACCAGATCGACGCATGAACACTGAAGCTTTCTTT.

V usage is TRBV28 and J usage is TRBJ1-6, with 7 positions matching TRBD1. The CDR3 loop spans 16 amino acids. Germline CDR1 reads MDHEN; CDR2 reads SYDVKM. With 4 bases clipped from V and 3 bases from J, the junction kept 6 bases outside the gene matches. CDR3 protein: CASSSPSGGYNSPLHF. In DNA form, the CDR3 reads TGTGCCAGCAGTTCCCCCTCAGGGGGCTATAATTCACCCCTCCACTTT.

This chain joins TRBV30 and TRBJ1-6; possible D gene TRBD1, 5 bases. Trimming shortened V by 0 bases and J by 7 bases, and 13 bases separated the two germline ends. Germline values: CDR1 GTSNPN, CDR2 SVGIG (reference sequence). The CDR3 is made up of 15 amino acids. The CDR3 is CAWSVQAGSNSPLHF. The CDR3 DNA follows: TGTGCCTGGAGTGTACAGGCAGGGTCCAATTCACCCCTCCACTTT.

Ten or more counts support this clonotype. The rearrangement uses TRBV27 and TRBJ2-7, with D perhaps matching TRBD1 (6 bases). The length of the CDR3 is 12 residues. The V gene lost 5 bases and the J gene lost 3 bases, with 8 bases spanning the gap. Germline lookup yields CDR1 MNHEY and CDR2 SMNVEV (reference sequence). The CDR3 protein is CASSLRGYEQYF. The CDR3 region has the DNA TGTGCCAGCAGTCTCAGGGGCTACGAGCAGTACTTC.

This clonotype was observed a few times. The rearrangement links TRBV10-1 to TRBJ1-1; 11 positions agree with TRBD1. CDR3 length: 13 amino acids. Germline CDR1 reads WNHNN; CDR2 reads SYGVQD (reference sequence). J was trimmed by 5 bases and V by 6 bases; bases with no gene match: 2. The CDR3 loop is CASSRDRGTEAFF. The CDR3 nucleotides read TGCGCCAGCAGCCGGGACAGGGGGACTGAAGCTTTCTTT.

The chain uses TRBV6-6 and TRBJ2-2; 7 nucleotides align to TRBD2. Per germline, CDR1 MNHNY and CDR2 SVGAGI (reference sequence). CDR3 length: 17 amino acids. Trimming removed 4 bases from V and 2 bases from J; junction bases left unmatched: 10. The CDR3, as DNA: TGTGCCAGCAGTTCCGCCTACCCTAGCGGAAACACCGGGGAGCTGTTTTTT. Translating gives CASSSAYPSGNTGELFF.

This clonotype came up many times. The CDR3 loop is CASRPPDRGGHQPQHF. The CDR3 DNA reads as TGTGCCAGCAGACCCCCGGACAGGGGCGGCCATCAGCCCCAGCATTTT. V and J are TRBV28 and TRBJ1-5; 9 bases line up with TRBD1. Germline loops: CDR1 MDHEN, CDR2 SYDVKM. V was pared by 6 bases and J by 5 bases, with 11 bases of the junction left unmatched. This CDR3 region has 16 residues.